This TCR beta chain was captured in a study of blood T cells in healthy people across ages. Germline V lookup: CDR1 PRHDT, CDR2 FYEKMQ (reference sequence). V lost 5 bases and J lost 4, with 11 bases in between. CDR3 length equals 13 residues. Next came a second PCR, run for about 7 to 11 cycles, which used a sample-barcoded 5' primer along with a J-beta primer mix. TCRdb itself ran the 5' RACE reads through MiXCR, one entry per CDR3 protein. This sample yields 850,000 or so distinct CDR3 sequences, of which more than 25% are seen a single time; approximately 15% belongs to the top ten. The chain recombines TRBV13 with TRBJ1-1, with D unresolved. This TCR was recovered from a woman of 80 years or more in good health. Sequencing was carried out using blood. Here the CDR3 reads CASSPPRRTEAFF. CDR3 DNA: TGTGCCAGCAGCCCCCCCCGTCGCACTGAAGCTTTCTTT.